This TCR beta chain stems from a study of blood T cell repertoires in COVID-19. Sequenced by immunoSEQ multiplex PCR; TCRdb stores in-frame clones only, minus some. The data contain more than 300,000 clones, roughly 92% of them seen just once; the ten biggest clones take up about 0.78%. Germline assignment: CDR1 SQVTM and CDR2 ANQGSEA. The CDR3 totals 14 residues. Trimming removed 2 bases from V and 4 bases from J, with 14 bases in between. The TCR originated in a middle-aged woman who had been exposed to COVID-19. This chain links TRBV29-1 with TRBJ1-1; D may be TRBD1 (6 bases). The sequenced material came from PBMCs or T cells enriched from blood (not recorded which). In nucleotides, the CDR3 is TGCAGCGTTGAATCAACAGGGTTCCGCACTGAAGCTTTCTTT. It specifies CSVESTGFRTEAFF.